This is a list of T cell receptor beta chains from one sample in a study of Ad26.COV2.S vaccination and SARS-CoV-2 variants. Produced via immunoSEQ multiplex PCR; TCRdb's table is partial and in-frame only. The repertoire holds 450,000 to 550,000 clones, nearly 90% seen once, with around 2.5% in the top ten. The source was peripheral blood, collected in a trial of Ad26.COV2.S vaccine versus placebo. The receptor set was obtained from a person aged 18-65 years who received the Ad26.COV2.S COVID-19 vaccine or a placebo. Both conserved end residues are part of each CDR3. A D gene is named only where the DNA matches it firmly. A row's size may be missing; if present it is once, few, many or a size class.

cdr3_length,j_call,v_call,clone_size,d_call,cdr3_nt,cdr3_aa
13,TRBJ1-4,TRBV19,-,-,TGTGCCAGTAGTATCCCTGGACAGCGACGACTGTTTTTT,CASSIPGQRRLFF
14,TRBJ1-2,TRBV7-9,-,-,TGTGCCAGCAGCTTAAGGGATTTAGTCGATGGCTACACCTTC,CASSLRDLVDGYTF
15,TRBJ1-6,TRBV18,once,TRBD1,TGTGCCAGCTCACCTCGCCGGGACAGGGGGTCACCCCTCCACTTT,CASSPRRDRGSPLHF
13,TRBJ1-1,TRBV5-5,-,-,TGTGCCAGCATCCGGAGGGGGAACACTGAAGCTTTCTTT,CASIRRGNTEAFF
17,TRBJ1-2,TRBV9,-,-,TGTGCCAGCAGCGTAGGGGTTCTTTTAGACAGTAACTATGGCTACACCTTC,CASSVGVLLDSNYGYTF
18,TRBJ1-3,TRBV4-1,-,-,TGCGCCAGCAGCCAAGGAGTGTTCCGACAGGCACTCCGAAACACCATATATTTT,CASSQGVFRQALRNTIYF
13,TRBJ1-2,TRBV5-5,-,-,TGTGCCAGCAGCTTGATAGCAGGGTATGGCTACACCTTC,CASSLIAGYGYTF
13,TRBJ2-5,TRBV24-1,-,-,TGTGCCACCAGTGCCGGATCCCAAGAGACCCAGTACTTC,CATSAGSQETQYF
15,TRBJ2-3,TRBV6-5,-,TRBD2,TGTGCCAGCAGCCCGGGACTAGCGGACACAGATACGCAGTATTTT,CASSPGLADTDTQYF
16,TRBJ2-7,TRBV6-6,-,TRBD1,TGTGCCAGCAGGACAGGGAAGACACCCAACTCCTACGAGCAGTACTTC,CASRTGKTPNSYEQYF
14,TRBJ2-3,TRBV10-3,-,TRBD1,TGTGCCATGGCCGGGACAGGGATAAGAGATACGCAGTATTTT,CAMAGTGIRDTQYF
15,TRBJ2-3,TRBV9,-,TRBD2,TGTGCCAGCAGCACCGCTAGCGGGAATCAAGATACGCAGTATTTT,CASSTASGNQDTQYF
13,TRBJ1-2,TRBV5-4,once,TRBD1,TGTGCCAGCAGCTTAAGGGACAGTTATGGCTACACCTTC,CASSLRDSYGYTF
17,TRBJ1-1,TRBV5-1,-,-,TGCGCCAGCAGCTTGGGGCAGGGAAGGTTCCCGAACACTGAAGCTTTCTTT,CASSLGQGRFPNTEAFF
15,TRBJ2-3,TRBV5-5,-,TRBD2,TGTGCCAGCAGCTTCAGGACTAGCGGGGGGGATACGCAGTATTTT,CASSFRTSGGDTQYF
12,TRBJ2-1,TRBV7-3,-,-,TGTGCCAGCAGCTTACATGGTGGTGAGCAGTTCTTC,CASSLHGGEQFF
13,TRBJ1-2,TRBV19,-,-,TGTGCCAGTAGTATATTTCTCTGGTATGGCTACACCTTC,CASSIFLWYGYTF
16,TRBJ1-3,TRBV5-1,-,TRBD1,TGCGCCAGCAGCTTGGGACAGGGATTGACTGGAAACACCATATATTTT,CASSLGQGLTGNTIYF
11,TRBJ2-7,TRBV14,-,-,TGTGCCAGCAGCCAAGACTACGAGCAGTACTTC,CASSQDYEQYF
16,TRBJ2-3,TRBV4-2,-,TRBD2,TGTGCCAGCAGCACCACGACTAGCGGGGGTTCGTATACGCAGTATTTT,CASSTTTSGGSYTQYF
13,TRBJ2-1,TRBV7-3,-,-,TGTGCCAGCAGCTTACTCCGGGCCGGGGAGCAGTTCTTC,CASSLLRAGEQFF
17,TRBJ2-3,TRBV11-1,-,TRBD2,TGTGCCAGCAGCTTAGCTCGCGCGGGAGGGCCCACAGATACGCAGTATTTT,CASSLARAGGPTDTQYF
14,TRBJ2-3,TRBV7-2,-,TRBD1,TGTGCCAGCAGCTTAGTGGCAGGGGGAGATACGCAGTATTTT,CASSLVAGGDTQYF
14,TRBJ1-2,TRBV19,-,TRBD1,TGTGCCAGTAGTATGGACAGGGGGCGGATAGGCTACACCTTC,CASSMDRGRIGYTF
13,TRBJ2-1,TRBV4-3,-,-,TGCGCCAGCGCATCGGAAAGTCCTCATGAGCAGTTCTTC,CASASESPHEQFF
14,TRBJ1-2,TRBV28,-,-,TGTGCCAGCAGTTCCAAAGTCCGGGCCTCCAGGTACACCTTC,CASSSKVRASRYTF
14,TRBJ2-1,TRBV5-5,-,TRBD1,TGTGCCAGCAGCTTTGGGACAGCCTACAATGAGCAGTTCTTC,CASSFGTAYNEQFF
15,TRBJ2-2,TRBV9,-,-,TGTGCCAGCAGCGACCGGGCCACGAACACCGGGGAGCTGTTTTTT,CASSDRATNTGELFF
17,TRBJ2-3,TRBV5-1,-,-,TGCGCCAGCAGCTTGTGGGGGGGCCACCGGAGCACAGATACGCAGTATTTT,CASSLWGGHRSTDTQYF
15,TRBJ2-5,TRBV18,-,TRBD1,TGTGCCAGCTCCCTCAGACAGGGAACCAAAGAGACCCAGTACTTC,CASSLRQGTKETQYF
14,TRBJ1-2,TRBV27,-,-,TGTGCCAGCAGCCCCAATGGGGAGTGGCATGGCTACACCTTC,CASSPNGEWHGYTF
14,TRBJ2-1,TRBV3-1/TRBV3-2,once,-,TGTGCCAGCAGCCAACGACAGACATACAATGAGCAGTTCTTC,CASSQRQTYNEQFF
15,TRBJ1-4,TRBV7-2,-,-,TGTGCCAGCAGTCAAAGTGGGACTACAGGTGAAAAACTGTTTTTT,CASSQSGTTGEKLFF
13,TRBJ2-1,TRBV4-3,-,TRBD2,TGCGCCAGCAGCGTAACTCTAGCGGGTCAGCAGTTCTTC,CASSVTLAGQQFF
15,TRBJ1-5,TRBV24-1,-,-,TGTGCCACCAGTGATTCATACCCGGGCAATCAGCCCCAGCATTTT,CATSDSYPGNQPQHF
15,TRBJ1-4,TRBV2,-,-,TGTGCCAGCAGTGTTGATCAGGGGATTAGTGAAAAACTGTTTTTT,CASSVDQGISEKLFF
15,TRBJ1-2,TRBV5-1,-,-,TGCGCCAGCAGCTTGGAACCGGGGGCGAACTATGGCTACACCTTC,CASSLEPGANYGYTF
14,TRBJ1-1,TRBV19,-,-,TGTGCCAGTAGTATAGGGGGCCAAAACACTGAAGCTTTCTTT,CASSIGGQNTEAFF
16,TRBJ2-2,TRBV7-9,-,TRBD1,TGTGCCAGCAGCGGTGGCAGGGGGCACAACACCGGGGAGCTGTTTTTT,CASSGGRGHNTGELFF
15,TRBJ1-6,TRBV5-6,-,TRBD1,TGTGCCAGCAGCCACAGGGGGGATTATAATTCACCCCTCCACTTT,CASSHRGDYNSPLHF
16,TRBJ1-3,TRBV7-2,-,-,TGTGCCAGCAGCTTAGCGCTCGAGGGCAGTGGAAACACCATATATTTT,CASSLALEGSGNTIYF
14,TRBJ1-2,TRBV14,-,-,TGTGCCAGCAGCCAAGATGCAGGGGCCTATGGCTACACCTTC,CASSQDAGAYGYTF
16,TRBJ1-3,TRBV18,-,-,TGTGCCAGCTCACCACCGCAGGGGTCGGGTGGAAACACCATATATTTT,CASSPPQGSGGNTIYF
16,TRBJ1-1,TRBV28,-,-,TGTGCCAGCAGTTTAGGTTTCGGGCGGGGGTACGCTGAAGCTTTCTTT,CASSLGFGRGYAEAFF
12,TRBJ1-6,TRBV20-1,-,-,TGCAGTGCTAGTTGGGGGGATTCACCCCTCCACTTT,CSASWGDSPLHF
13,TRBJ1-5,TRBV30,-,-,TGTGCCTGGAGTTCCCGGAGCAATCAGCCCCAGCATTTT,CAWSSRSNQPQHF
18,TRBJ2-3,TRBV5-4,-,-,TGTGCCAGCAGCCCCGGTGGGGACTCCGATTTGGTGACAGATACGCAGTATTTT,CASSPGGDSDLVTDTQYF
19,TRBJ2-4,TRBV7-9,-,TRBD1,TGTGCCAGCAGCCTCCTTCCACCGGGACAGATTCTAGCCAAAAACATTCAGTACTTC,CASSLLPPGQILAKNIQYF
14,TRBJ1-1,TRBV5-5,-,-,TGTGCCAGCAGCTTCGATTTGAGATACACTGAAGCTTTCTTT,CASSFDLRYTEAFF
19,TRBJ1-4,TRBV6-2/TRBV6-3,-,-,TGTGCCAGCAGTTACTTCCTCGTGTCTCCCGGGACCCGGGGGGAAAAACTGTTTTTT,CASSYFLVSPGTRGEKLFF
16,TRBJ2-6,TRBV5-1,-,-,TGCGCCAGCAGCTGGGGTTTGGGGGCTGGGGCCAACGTCCTGACTTTC,CASSWGLGAGANVLTF
14,TRBJ1-2,TRBV24-1,few,-,TGTGCCACCAGTGGTTCTAGGGGCGTGGATGGCTACACCTTC,CATSGSRGVDGYTF
12,TRBJ2-1,TRBV4-2,-,-,TGTGCCAGCAGCCAAGCATTGGATGAGCAGTTCTTC,CASSQALDEQFF
14,TRBJ2-7,TRBV4-2,-,-,TGTGCCAGCAGCCAAGACGCGAGCTCCTACGAGCAGTACTTC,CASSQDASSYEQYF
14,TRBJ2-3,TRBV7-9,-,-,TGTGCCAGCAGCTTCGGACCTAGCACAGATACGCAGTATTTT,CASSFGPSTDTQYF
15,TRBJ2-2,TRBV4-3,-,-,TGCGCCAGCAGCCAAGAACCCCCAGACACCGGGGAGCTGTTTTTT,CASSQEPPDTGELFF